This paragraph reports one TCR beta chain. Its specific antigen is unknown. Qualities for individual bases were not recorded, and no much larger clone is one base off. The sample belongs to a study of CD49a tissue-resident CD8 T cells in human skin (dated by TCRdb to 2017 to 2019). Concerning the study at large: Tissue-resident memory CD8+ T cell subsets in human skin, defined by CD49a, CD69 and CD103 expression, were examined in the study.

Trimming removed 3 bases from V and 4 bases from J; the gene matches leave 3 bases unexplained. From cysteine to phenylalanine, the CDR3 is 15 amino acids long. Just CDR3 DNA is preserved here, 45 bases in frame from base 1. The germline V gene yields MNHNS for CDR1 and SASEGT for CDR2. In sorted CD8+ T cells obtained from the blood, dermis and epidermis of roughly five healthy donors, TCR beta CDR3 regions were analysed. All TCR-sequenced donors were healthy individuals, and each provided both blood and skin samples. Before TCR beta sequencing, CD8+ T cell populations were isolated by sorting. To prepare the library, the immunoSEQ multiplex PCR assay was applied. The authors' pipeline ran thus. Across the sorted blood, dermal and epidermal CD8+ T cell populations, TCR V beta family usage frequencies were compared. Held by TCRdb, this immuneACCESS table contains in-frame sequences only and omits some clones. Under half of the omission traces to an unresolved V gene where checked; the cause of the rest is unknown. Clone size and the V and J calls come from that table; the DNA yielded D and trimming. The sample table holds some 1,400 clones, of which about two thirds were seen once. The ten largest make up about a third of the sample.

The chain is encoded by TRBV6-1 joined to TRBJ2-3; the junction holds 11 bases that match TRBD2. The sample taken for sequencing was CLA- CD8+ effector memory T cells sorted from blood. The sequence came from a human donor in good health. The CDR3: CASSDIAGGPDTQYF. The DNA reads as follows: TGTGCCAGCAGTGATATAGCGGGAGGGCCAGATACGCAGTATTTT.